These 32 T cell receptor beta chains were all obtained from the same sample, sequenced in a study of PD-L1 blockade in urothelial cancer (dated by TCRdb to the late 2010s). What this sample's time point label stands for: pretreatment peripheral blood. Library creation used the immunoSEQ multiplex PCR assay. Entries here come from immuneACCESS through TCRdb and include only in-frame sequences with V and J called. Some clones fail to appear in such tables; in the studies checked, an unresolved V gene covers under half of the shortfall, and the cause of the remainder is unknown. Counted in this sample were around 79,000 clones; 70% to 90% of them appeared once. Less than 8.5% of the sample goes to the ten largest clones. The sample was PBMCs, taken around atezolizumab (anti-PD-L1) treatment. Receptors originate from a man between 35 and 55 years old with urothelial cancer.

This clone appeared a single time. This chain joins TRBV4-3 and TRBJ1-2; no clear D. The ends were cut back, 3 bases at V and 8 bases at J, with 19 bases in the middle. This CDR3 is 15 amino acids long. The germline gives CDR1 LGHNA, CDR2 YSLEER. In nucleotides, the CDR3 is TGCGCCAGCAGCCAGATTATTTCGGGGAGTGAGGGCTACACCTTC. It codes for CASSQIISGSEGYTF.

The V and J genes are TRBV19 and TRBJ2-2, with D possibly matching TRBD2 (5 bases). There are 15 residues in the CDR3. The V and J ends lost 5 bases and 4 bases respectively, with 14 bases between them. CDR1 and CDR2 (germline): LNHDA, SQIVND (reference sequence). CDR3 protein: CASSSAASATGELFF. DNA for the CDR3: TGTGCCAGTAGTTCAGCGGCCAGCGCCACCGGGGAGCTGTTTTTT.

This clone showed up just a few times. The chain is built from TRBV27 and TRBJ2-7; 9 bases are a match to TRBD1. The CDR3 runs 15 residues. V lost 2 bases, J lost 4 bases, and 6 bases stayed unmatched. The germline V gene has CDR1 MNHEY and CDR2 SMNVEV (reference sequence). The CDR3 DNA reads TGTGCCAGCAGTTTAGGGAGGACAGGGGCATACGAGCAGTACTTC. Its protein product is CASSLGRTGAYEQYF.

This chain connects TRBV5-1 to TRBJ1-2, with D possibly being TRBD1 (5 bases). Germline V CDR1 and CDR2: SGHRS, YFSETQ. The CDR3 is 14 amino acids. Trimming shortened V by 4 bases and J by 8 bases, and 18 bases separated the two germline ends. In DNA form, the CDR3 reads TGCGCCAGCAGCGAGCGCCCGGGGGTGAGCGGCTACACCTTC. This codes for CASSERPGVSGYTF.

In DNA, the CDR3 is TGTGCCAGCACCACCGCCGGAGGAAAGAGTACCGGGGAGCTGTTTTTT. Translation gives CASTTAGGKSTGELFF. The chain couples TRBV7-8 to TRBJ2-2; D perhaps matches TRBD2 (5 bases). V was clipped by 7 bases and J by 5 bases, with 20 bases between them. Germline lookup yields CDR1 SGHVS and CDR2 FQNEAQ. This CDR3 contains 16 residues.

The DNA of the CDR3 is TGTGCCAGCAGTTCTCTCGGACAGGGGGATCAGCCCCAGCATTTT. This sequence encodes CASSSLGQGDQPQHF. This chain links TRBV28 with TRBJ1-5; 10 bases match TRBD1. Unmatched junction bases numbered 5, after V lost 4 bases and J lost 5 bases. Germline V CDR1 and CDR2: MDHEN, SYDVKM. The CDR3 is made up of 15 amino acids.

This clone has only one observation. The rearrangement joins TRBV14 to TRBJ2-2; 9 nucleotides agree with TRBD1. Germline CDR1 SGHDN, CDR2 FVKESK. The CDR3 sequence is 16 residues long. Trimming took 4 bases from V and 5 from J; bases not matched to a gene: 8. The DNA for the CDR3 is TGTGCCAGCAGCCCCCTATGGACAGGGGCAACCGGGGAGCTGTTTTTT. Encoded protein: CASSPLWTGATGELFF. Full variable domain (remainder filled in from reference TRBV14 and TRBJ2-2): EAGVTQFPSHSVIEKGQTVTLRCDPISGHDNLYWYRRVMGKEIKFLLHFVKESKQDESGMPNNRFLAERTGGTYSTLKVQPAELEDSGVYFCASSPLWTGATGELFFGEGSRLTVL.

This chain connects TRBV7-9 to TRBJ2-5, with D maybe TRBD1 (7 bases). This CDR3 region has 16 residues. V was clipped by 5 bases and J by 3 bases, with 19 bases between them. Germline V gives CDR1 SEHNR, CDR2 FQNEAQ (reference sequence). This chain's CDR3 is CASSPVVGRGEETQYF. The CDR3 region has the DNA TGTGCCAGCAGCCCAGTCGTGGGCAGGGGGGAAGAGACCCAGTACTTC.

This chain links TRBV15 with TRBJ2-3; D unresolved. Trimming cost V 1 base and J 2 bases, with 19 bases left between them. Germline CDR1 reads LNHNV; CDR2 reads YYDKDF (reference sequence). CDR3 length: 18 residues. The CDR3 spells CATSRVTRVLVDTDTQYF. The CDR3 nucleotides read TGTGCCACCAGCAGAGTGACCCGGGTGTTGGTGGACACAGATACGCAGTATTTT.

The chain joins TRBV7-2 to TRBJ2-2; 12 bases agree with TRBD2. V lost 1 base to trimming and J lost 6 bases; unmatched junction nucleotides: 3. This CDR3 has 16 residues. Germline V lookup: CDR1 SGHTA, CDR2 FQGNSA. The CDR3 bases are TGTGCCAGCAGCTTAGGGGCTAGCGGGAGGGCCGGGGAGCTGTTTTTT. Translation: CASSLGASGRAGELFF.

The chain employs TRBV2 and TRBJ2-1; TRBD2 matches 10 bases. Germline lookup yields CDR1 SNHLY and CDR2 FYNNEI. V lost 6 bases to trimming and J lost 3 bases; unmatched junction nucleotides: 5. This CDR3 spans 15 amino acids. As DNA, the CDR3 is TGTGCCAGCAGCCTAGCGGGAGCCCGCTACAATGAGCAGTTCTTC. It is translated as CASSLAGARYNEQFF.

The gene calls are TRBV19 and TRBJ1-5; tentatively, D is TRBD1 (6 bases). The CDR3 is 14 residues long. Germline values: CDR1 LNHDA, CDR2 SQIVND (reference sequence). Trimming took off 7 bases at V and 1 base at J, with 11 bases between the two ends. Written as DNA, the CDR3 is TGTGCCAGTATAAACAGGGCAAGCAATCAGCCCCAGCATTTT. Amino acid sequence: CASINRASNQPQHF.

V gene TRBV29-1 combines with J gene TRBJ1-1; 7 bases are shared with TRBD1. V gave up 4 bases and J gave up 2 bases; unmatched junction bases: 16. The CDR3 totals 17 residues. Germline CDR1 is SQVTM and CDR2 is ANQGSEA. This chain's CDR3 is CSVVQNHWDRENTEAFF. The CDR3 coding sequence is TGCAGCGTTGTGCAGAATCACTGGGACAGAGAAAACACTGAAGCTTTCTTT.

The chain couples TRBV15 to TRBJ2-7; a possible D gene is TRBD1 (5 bases). The germline V and J ends were trimmed by 0 bases and 2 bases, with 11 bases remaining between them. Germline values: CDR1 LNHNV, CDR2 YYDKDF (reference sequence). The CDR3 loop spans 15 amino acids. The CDR3 region is CATSREGRVPYEQYF. The CDR3 nucleotides are TGTGCCACCAGCAGAGAGGGCAGGGTACCCTACGAGCAGTACTTC.

This chain connects TRBV5-4 to TRBJ2-2; maybe TRBD2 (7 bases). Germline CDR1 is SGHNT and CDR2 is YYREEE (reference sequence). V shed 4 bases and J shed 6 bases, with 22 bases lying between them. The CDR3 consists of 17 residues. Here the CDR3 reads CASSLLAGRGRPGELFF. The CDR3 coding sequence is TGTGCCAGCAGCCTACTAGCAGGGCGGGGGCGCCCCGGGGAGCTGTTTTTT.

The gene calls are TRBV6-5 and TRBJ2-5; tentatively, D is TRBD1 (6 bases). V shed 6 bases and J shed 6 bases, with 14 bases lying between them. The germline V gene has CDR1 MNHEY and CDR2 SVGAGI. This CDR3 contains 13 residues. The CDR3: CASRKQGGKTQYF. For the CDR3, the DNA is TGTGCCAGCAGAAAACAGGGTGGGAAGACCCAGTACTTC.

The chain carries TRBV19 and TRBJ2-7, with D hard to call. CDR3 length: 13 amino acids. From germline, CDR1 is LNHDA and CDR2 SQIVND (reference sequence). Trimming removed 2 bases at V and 0 bases at J, with 5 bases between. The CDR3 DNA sequence: TGTGCCAGTAGTATATCCAGCTCCTACGAGCAGTACTTC. It yields the protein CASSISSSYEQYF.

This chain links TRBV5-6 with TRBJ2-3; 9 bases align to TRBD1. The V segment lost 4 bases and the J segment 4 bases; nucleotides outside the gene matches: 10. CDR1 is SGHDT, CDR2 YYEEEE, per germline. CDR3 length: 16 amino acids. CDR3 sequence reads: CASSPATRQGADTQYF. The CDR3 nucleotides read TGTGCCAGCAGCCCGGCGACTCGACAGGGGGCAGATACGCAGTATTTT.

The chain carries TRBV19 and TRBJ1-5; tentative D call: TRBD1 (5 bases). V lost 6 bases and J lost 7, with 16 bases in between. Germline assignment: CDR1 LNHDA and CDR2 SQIVND (reference sequence). The CDR3 consists of 14 residues. Here the CDR3 reads CASSPGGGRQPQHF. The CDR3 DNA sequence: TGTGCCAGTAGCCCCGGGGGGGGTCGGCAGCCCCAGCATTTT.

This clone was detected a few times. The V call is TRBV9, the J call TRBJ2-2; a weak D match, TRBD1 (5 bases). Germline values: CDR1 SGDLS, CDR2 YYNGEE. The CDR3 has 17 residues. With 1 base removed from V and 1 base from J, the gap between germline ends came to 14 bases. CDR3 protein: CASSVNLGQRNTGELFF. In DNA, the CDR3 is TGTGCCAGCAGCGTAAATCTGGGGCAGCGGAACACCGGGGAGCTGTTTTTT.

The rearrangement links TRBV5-8 to TRBJ2-7; D is possibly TRBD2 (5 bases). Germline loops: CDR1 SGHTS, CDR2 YDEGEE. The V gene lost 2 bases and the J gene lost 9 bases, with 15 bases spanning the gap. The CDR3 loop spans 13 amino acids. As DNA, the CDR3 is TGTGCCAGCAGCTTTGTATCAAGGGAGAGGCAGTACTTC. Protein product: CASSFVSRERQYF.

The chain uses TRBV7-3 and TRBJ2-3, with a weak D call TRBD2 (5 bases). V lost 1 base and J lost 1, with 9 bases in between. The germline V gene encodes CDR1 SGHTA and CDR2 FQGTGA. The CDR3 totals 15 residues. The CDR3 region is CASSLKGLRTDTQYF. For the CDR3, the DNA is TGTGCCAGCAGCTTAAAAGGACTTCGCACAGATACGCAGTATTTT.

V and J are TRBV5-1 and TRBJ1-2; D remains unclear. This CDR3 has 13 residues. Germline values: CDR1 SGHRS, CDR2 YFSETQ. V lost 0 bases, J lost 5 bases, and 8 bases lay in between. In DNA, the CDR3 is TGCGCCAGCAGCTTGGACAGCCAGTATGGCTACACCTTC. It specifies CASSLDSQYGYTF.

The J gene is TRBJ2-2, the V gene TRBV28; D unclear. This CDR3 contains 13 residues. Per the germline V gene, CDR1 is MDHEN and CDR2 is SYDVKM. Trimming took 4 bases from V and 3 from J, leaving 6 bases between them. Here the CDR3 DNA reads TGTGCCAGCAGTTCCAGGTACACCGGGGAGCTGTTTTTT. Translating it yields CASSSRYTGELFF.

The chain is built from TRBV7-6 and TRBJ2-7; 7 bases agree with TRBD1. Germline trimming cut 6 bases from V and 0 bases from J; bases unmatched to any gene: 11. CDR3 length equals 16 residues. Germline loops: CDR1 SGHVS, CDR2 FNYEAQ. CDR3 nucleotide sequence: TGTGCCAGCAGTTATCAGACAGGGCCAAGCTCCTACGAGCAGTACTTC. The encoded protein is CASSYQTGPSSYEQYF.

The rearrangement links TRBV19 to TRBJ1-3, with no clear D. Trimming took 10 bases from V and 4 from J, leaving 8 bases between them. Germline V gene data show CDR1 as LNHDA and CDR2 as SQIVND (reference sequence). This CDR3 comprises 11 residues. In DNA, the CDR3 is TGTGCCACCTCGGAGGGAAACACCATATATTTT. Its translation is CATSEGNTIYF.

The rearrangement joins TRBV11-2 to TRBJ2-3, with D perhaps matching TRBD1 (6 bases). Trimming left V 0 bases short and J 8 bases short, with 12 bases between. CDR1 is SGHAT, CDR2 FQNNGV, per germline. The CDR3 sequence is 14 residues long. The CDR3 DNA reads as TGTGCCAGCAGCTTAGATCCCCAAGGGGGTACGCAGTATTTT. It is translated as CASSLDPQGGTQYF.

This chain connects TRBV27 to TRBJ2-7, with a possible D match to TRBD1 (6 bases). CDR1 is MNHEY, CDR2 SMNVEV, per germline (reference sequence). V lost 5 bases to trimming and J lost 2 bases, with 13 bases between them. This CDR3 has 14 residues. As DNA, the CDR3 is TGTGCCAGCAGTCTAGGACAGTCTACCTACGAGCAGTACTTC. Encoded protein: CASSLGQSTYEQYF.

The chain combines TRBV28 with TRBJ1-1; D is unresolved. This CDR3 is 16 amino acids long. V lost 4 bases, J lost 0 bases, and 15 bases lay in between. Per the germline V gene, CDR1 is MDHEN and CDR2 is SYDVKM. Here the CDR3 reads CASSSLRRSMNTEAFF. The DNA of the CDR3 is TGTGCCAGCAGTTCCCTGAGACGGAGCATGAACACTGAAGCTTTCTTT. Using reference TRBV28 and TRBJ1-1 for the parts outside the CDR3, the full variable domain is DVKVTQSSRYLVKRTGEKVFLECVQDMDHENMFWYRQDPGLGLRLIYFSYDVKMKEKGDIPEGYSVSREKKERFSLILESASTNQTSMYLCASSSLRRSMNTEAFFGQGTRLTVV.

V and J are TRBV7-9 and TRBJ1-1; D is possibly TRBD1 (5 bases). The CDR3 has 14 amino acids. V was cut by 5 bases and J by 2 bases, with 12 bases left in between. Per the germline V gene, CDR1 is SEHNR and CDR2 is FQNEAQ (reference sequence). In DNA, the CDR3 is TGTGCCAGCAGCCATCAGGGAATAAACACTGAAGCTTTCTTT. This encodes CASSHQGINTEAFF.

V gene TRBV7-8 combines with J gene TRBJ1-5; D is possibly TRBD1 (5 bases). V lost 3 bases and J 2 bases, leaving 8 bases between the germline ends. The CDR3 spans 14 residues. Germline V gives CDR1 SGHVS, CDR2 FQNEAQ. This CDR3 reads CASSFQGGNQPQHF. The CDR3 nucleotides read TGTGCCAGCAGCTTTCAGGGTGGCAATCAGCCCCAGCATTTT. The complete variable domain, with remaining parts taken from reference TRBV7-8 and TRBJ1-5, reads GAGVSQSPRYKVAKRGQDVALRCDPISGHVSLFWYQQALGQGPEFLTYFQNEAQLDKSGLPSDRFFAERPEGSVSTLKIQRTQQEDSAVYLCASSFQGGNQPQHFGDGTRLSIL.

The chain is built from TRBV7-2 and TRBJ2-2; 7 bases match TRBD1. Germline V gene sequence: CDR1 SGHTA, CDR2 FQGNSA. V lost 5 bases, J lost 6 bases, and 9 bases stayed unmatched. CDR3 size: 15 residues. The CDR3 here is CASSILQGSAGELFF. CDR3 bases: TGTGCCAGCAGCATCCTACAGGGGTCGGCCGGGGAGCTGTTTTTT.